This TCR beta chain originates from a study of CDR3 diversity in severe acne. TCRdb fed the PCR reads into MiXCR, producing one record per CDR3 protein. The table includes more than 85,000 distinct CDR3 sequences, roughly half detected once. V lost 3 bases and J lost 6; bases outside the gene matches: 6. The CDR3 contains 16 residues. Germline values: CDR1 DFQATT, CDR2 SNEGSKA (reference sequence). This clonotype is medium-sized (0.01 to 0.1%) by share. Sequencing used blood. This sequence was found in a male donor with acne. This chain joins TRBV20-1 and TRBJ2-2, with 14 bases matching TRBD2. CDR3 in amino acids: CSARGLAGDEAGELFF. As DNA, the CDR3 is TGCAGTGCTAGGGGACTAGCGGGAGATGAGGCCGGGGAGCTGTTTTTT.